These 6 T cell receptor beta chains originate from one sample sequenced in a study of T cells after somatic rescue of genetic block. Libraries were prepared by immunoSEQ multiplex PCR; TCRdb keeps only in-frame clonotypes and omits some of them. This sample has over 95,000 clones, with about 89% found just once. Sequencing was carried out using peripheral blood mononuclear cells (PBMCs). All receptors come from a woman aged 18-29 years.

The chain combines TRBV5-1 with TRBJ1-4; 9 bases are a match to TRBD1. V gave up 2 bases and J gave up 4 bases; unmatched junction bases: 6. Germline-derived CDR1 and CDR2 are SGHRS and YFSETQ. This CDR3 contains 16 residues. CDR3 nucleotides: TGCGCCAGCAGCTTAGAGACAGGGGGGATTAATGAAAAACTGTTTTTT. Protein: CASSLETGGINEKLFF.

This clone was counted a single time. The rearrangement uses TRBV4-1 and TRBJ2-1, with 7 bases identical to TRBD2. CDR1 and CDR2 (germline): MGHRA, YSYEKL. The CDR3 is made up of 16 amino acids. V was clipped by 2 bases and J by 5 bases; unmatched bases: 9. The CDR3 DNA follows: TGCGCCAGCAGCCAAATATCGTCTAGCGGAAACAATGAGCAGTTCTTC. Translating it yields CASSQISSSGNNEQFF.

The V and J genes are TRBV7-3 and TRBJ2-1; perhaps TRBD2 as D (5 bases). This CDR3 region has 15 residues. V was cut by 5 bases and J by 3 bases, with 14 bases left in between. Germline V lookup: CDR1 SGHTA, CDR2 FQGTGA. The CDR3 region has the DNA TGTGCCAGCAGCGTACGGGATGGAAGCTACAATGAGCAGTTCTTC. Its translation: CASSVRDGSYNEQFF.

This rearrangement joins TRBV11-1 to TRBJ2-7, with 10 bases that match TRBD1. This CDR3 has 18 residues. Trimming took 5 bases from V and 2 from J; bases not matched to a gene: 15. Germline V gene data show CDR1 as SGHAT and CDR2 as FQDESV (reference sequence). This CDR3 is CASSPRRYRDRGPYEQYF. In DNA form, the CDR3 reads TGTGCCAGCAGCCCCCGAAGGTACCGGGACAGGGGCCCCTACGAGCAGTACTTC.

The rearrangement uses TRBV2 and TRBJ1-2, with 11 bases aligning to TRBD1. CDR1 and CDR2 (germline): SNHLY, FYNNEI. V dropped 2 bases and J dropped 7; count of bases not matched to a gene: 9. The length of the CDR3 is 16 residues. In DNA form, the CDR3 reads TGTGCCAGCAGTGAATTCTGGACAGGGGGCTTGGGTGGCTACACCTTC. It is translated as CASSEFWTGGLGGYTF.

V and J are TRBV10-3 and TRBJ1-1, with D unresolved. From germline, CDR1 is ENHRY and CDR2 SYGVKD. The length of the CDR3 is 15 residues. Trimming removed 5 bases at V and 1 base at J, with 14 bases between. The CDR3, as DNA: TGTGCCATCAGTCCACGGACGGGAACGAACACTGAAGCTTTCTTT. Translation: CAISPRTGTNTEAFF.